This T cell receptor beta chain was sequenced for a study of T cell responses to AZD1222 COVID-19 vaccine. Study information: Second-dose recipients at about 4 or about 12 weeks were treated as one pooled group.

The CDR3 is 15 amino acids. Germline CDR1 MNHEY, CDR2 SVGEGT. V gave up 6 bases and J gave up 7 bases; unmatched junction bases: 13. Whole-study findings and limits: Repertoires in all cases were sampled only once the peak T cell response had passed. The sample set comprised mostly white British donors with more females, and clonal diversity was possibly underestimated. Spike was spanned by vaccine-associated CD4 TCRs, which were dominant at 160-218 and 743-854.

The table came from immunoSEQ multiplex PCR; TCRdb's copy has only in-frame clones and leaves some out. The profile shows approximately 100,000 clones, about 93% of them singletons. As for this clone: Its matching antigen is unknown.

Specimen: peripheral blood, collected on day 0 of AZD1222 vaccination. The receptor's source is an adult in good health. The chain recombines TRBV6-2 or TRBV6-3 with TRBJ2-5, with 8 bases matching TRBD2. CDR3 coding DNA: TGTGCCAGCAGCCCACTAGCGGCCGAAAGAGGGACCCAGTACTTC. Translating gives CASSPLAAERGTQYF.